The 4 T cell receptor beta chains given below trace back to one sample, sequenced in a study of T cells in tumors after PD-1 blockade. TCRdb's table, derived via immunoSEQ multiplex PCR, lists solely in-frame clones and lacks some. In the table there are some 7,200 clones, approximately 67% of which are singletons. The material was tumor tissue, obtained after anti-PD-1 treatment. Receptors were obtained from a human donor with basal cell carcinoma.

V gene TRBV9 combines with J gene TRBJ2-6; D not resolved. Germline-derived CDR1 and CDR2 are SGDLS and YYNGEE. This CDR3 region has 17 residues. Deletions cut 2 bases from V and 3 bases from J, with 15 bases between. The CDR3 DNA is TGTGCCAGCAGCGTCCAGCCGGCTTCTTATGGGGCCAACGTCCTGACTTTC. It encodes CASSVQPASYGANVLTF.

This clone was counted a single time. V gene TRBV7-7 combines with J gene TRBJ2-2; 11 positions agree with TRBD2. This CDR3 has 16 amino acids. CDR1 and CDR2 from the germline V gene are SSHAT and FNYEAQ (reference sequence). V lost 0 bases, J lost 8 bases, and 5 bases stayed unmatched. CDR3 region: CASSLASSGRSGELFF. For the CDR3, the DNA is TGTGCCAGCAGCTTAGCATCTAGCGGGAGGTCTGGGGAGCTGTTTTTT.

V is TRBV10-3 and J is TRBJ1-5, with TRBD1 as a possible D gene (6 bases). Germline lookup yields CDR1 ENHRY and CDR2 SYGVKD. The CDR3 extends over 16 amino acids. Trimming removed 3 bases from V and 7 bases from J, with 19 bases in between. CDR3 DNA: TGTGCCATCAGTGATTCCCCAGGGGAGGGAGGACAGCCCCAGCATTTT. Amino acid sequence: CAISDSPGEGGQPQHF.

This clone was seen more than once but under ten times. V gene TRBV27 combines with J gene TRBJ1-2; D is ambiguous. V was pared by 2 bases and J by 4 bases, with 8 bases between. This CDR3 is built from 13 residues. CDR1 and CDR2 from the germline V gene are MNHEY and SMNVEV (reference sequence). Here the CDR3 DNA reads TGTGCCAGCAGTTTAGCAGGTACCTATGGCTACACCTTC. This gives the protein CASSLAGTYGYTF.